The 12 T cell receptor beta chains below all came from one sample that was sequenced in a study of T cells in localized non-small cell lung cancer. Using immunoSEQ multiplex PCR, the repertoire was profiled, and TCRdb retains in-frame clones only, with some absent. The sample contains about 79,000 clones, 84% of which appear only once. Sample: peripheral blood, taken before any cancer treatment. The receptor set was obtained from a female donor older than 55 with stage I lung adenocarcinoma.

V is TRBV5-4 and J is TRBJ1-3; TRBD1 agrees at 8 bases. V shed 4 bases, J shed 2 bases, and the junction held 8 bases outside the gene matches. The CDR3 has 16 amino acids. Germline V gene data show CDR1 as SGHNT and CDR2 as YYREEE (reference sequence). The CDR3 bases are TGTGCCAGCAGCCCGGACAGGGCGTGGGCTGGAAACACCATATATTTT. This gives the protein CASSPDRAWAGNTIYF.

This clone has only a few counts. This rearrangement joins TRBV18 to TRBJ1-2; no reliable D call. The CDR3 sequence is 13 residues long. V lost 4 bases, J lost 2 bases, and 8 bases lay in between. Per germline, CDR1 KGHSH and CDR2 LQKENI. CDR3 nucleotide sequence: TGTGCCAGCTCACGTGTCGAAAACTATGGCTACACCTTC. The encoded protein is CASSRVENYGYTF.

This clone was seen a few times. The chain recombines TRBV6-5 with TRBJ1-3, with unresolved D. The CDR3 has 11 amino acids. Per germline, CDR1 MNHEY and CDR2 SVGAGI. V lost 5 bases, J lost 3 bases, and 2 bases lay in between. CDR3 region: CASSNGNTIYF. CDR3 DNA: TGTGCCAGCAGTAATGGAAACACCATATATTTT.

This sequence joins TRBV2 and TRBJ2-5; tentative D call: TRBD2 (6 bases). The CDR3 consists of 13 residues. The V gene's germline CDR1 is SNHLY and CDR2 FYNNEI. Trimming pared 6 bases from V and 1 base from J, leaving 9 bases between. The CDR3 spells CASRYGGQETQYF. The DNA of the CDR3 is TGTGCCAGCAGGTACGGGGGCCAAGAGACCCAGTACTTC.

The rearrangement joins TRBV7-6 to TRBJ1-1; no clear D gene. CDR1 SGHVS and CDR2 FNYEAQ come from the germline V gene. Trimming took off 5 bases at V and 2 bases at J, with 9 bases between the two ends. The CDR3 extends over 13 amino acids. The CDR3 here is CASSRRENTEAFF. CDR3 DNA sequence: TGTGCCAGCAGCCGACGAGAAAACACTGAAGCTTTCTTT.

This rearrangement joins TRBV16 to TRBJ1-5, with D unresolved. CDR1 is KGHSY and CDR2 is FQNENV in the germline V gene. The ends were cut back, 2 bases at V and 3 bases at J, with 11 bases in the middle. This CDR3 has 15 amino acids. The CDR3 loop reads CASSQGRLTNQPQHF. The CDR3 region has the DNA TGTGCCAGCAGCCAAGGTCGGCTTACCAATCAGCCCCAGCATTTT.

The chain recombines TRBV7-6 with TRBJ1-4, with a possible D match to TRBD1 (5 bases). Germline CDR1 and CDR2: SGHVS and FNYEAQ. The CDR3 is 13 residues long. Deletions cut 4 bases from V and 6 bases from J, with 9 bases between. The CDR3 here is CASSSGTHEKLFF. CDR3 coding DNA: TGTGCCAGCAGCTCCGGGACGCATGAAAAACTGTTTTTT.

J is TRBJ2-7 and V is TRBV6-5; D uncertain. The CDR3 spans 15 residues. Trimming took 2 bases from V and 0 from J, leaving 11 bases between them. CDR1 MNHEY and CDR2 SVGAGI come from the germline V gene. Here the CDR3 DNA reads TGTGCCAGCAGTTACAAGGGAACCAGCTCCTACGAGCAGTACTTC. This sequence encodes CASSYKGTSSYEQYF.

The chain employs TRBV29-1 and TRBJ1-2; 9 nucleotides agree with TRBD1. Losses at the gene ends were 8 bases for V and 7 bases for J; bases not matched to a gene: 8. In germline, CDR1 is SQVTM, CDR2 ANQGSEA. The CDR3 runs to 12 residues. CDR3: CSLDRGITGYTF. The CDR3 coding sequence is TGCAGCTTGGACAGGGGAATTACTGGCTACACCTTC.

This chain connects TRBV6-5 to TRBJ1-2; no clear D. The V gene lost 2 bases and the J gene lost 5 bases, with 6 bases spanning the gap. This CDR3 spans 12 amino acids. Germline V gives CDR1 MNHEY, CDR2 SVGAGI. DNA of the CDR3: TGTGCCAGCAGTTACAGGGCGTATGGCTACACCTTC. Protein: CASSYRAYGYTF.

CDR3 DNA sequence: TGTGCCAGCAGTTCCGACAGGGGTTATGGCTACACCTTC. Protein product: CASSSDRGYGYTF. V gene TRBV6-6 combines with J gene TRBJ1-2; 8 positions agree with TRBD1. V was pared by 4 bases and J by 5 bases, with 3 bases of the junction left unmatched. This CDR3 comprises 13 residues. The germline gives CDR1 MNHNY, CDR2 SVGAGI (reference sequence).

This clone was recorded a few times. The chain has TRBV18 and TRBJ2-2; the D gene is possibly TRBD2 (6 bases). V dropped 3 bases and J dropped 5 bases, with 16 bases sitting between them. The CDR3 extends over 16 amino acids. Germline values: CDR1 KGHSH, CDR2 LQKENI. CDR3 region: CASSPVDGSWTGELFF. The CDR3 DNA sequence: TGTGCCAGCTCACCCGTTGACGGGAGCTGGACCGGGGAGCTGTTTTTT. The full variable domain, completed using reference TRBV18 and TRBJ2-2, is NAGVMQNPRHLVRRRGQEARLRCSPMKGHSHVYWYRQLPEEGLKFMVYLQKENIIDESGMPKERFSAEFPKEGPSILRIQQVVRGDSAAYFCASSPVDGSWTGELFFGEGSRLTVL.